This TCR beta chain appears in the sequencing data of a study of cytomegalovirus exposure and HLA in healthy donors. Whole-study findings and limits: An ancestry cluster, one associated with Asian ancestry, reportedly showed fewer N-insertions than the roughly 700-donor mean in a later analysis.

The V and J ends lost 4 bases and 5 bases, in that order; junction bases with no gene match: 8. Germline V gene data show CDR1 as SGHNT and CDR2 as YYREEE (reference sequence). The CDR3 is 14 residues long. Healthy individuals who donated bone marrow served as the donors. Comment on this clone: Its antigen is undetermined.

The study ran its PCR with 60 Vbeta and 13 Jbeta primers. Assay: immunoSEQ multiplex PCR; the TCRdb copy retains only in-frame clones and omits some. The sample comprises over 200,000 clones, approximately 70% of which are singletons, and about 2.8% rests with the top ten. The chain couples TRBV5-4 to TRBJ2-7, with 8 positions matching TRBD2. The source material was PBMCs. This TCR was sampled from a man aged 40-49 years in good health and CMV-seropositive. CDR3 nucleotides: TGTGCCAGCAGCCCCGGGAGGGGACCCCACGAGCAGTACTTC. As protein: CASSPGRGPHEQYF. Full variable domain (rest looked up from reference TRBV5-4 and TRBJ2-7): ETGVTQSPTHLIKTRGQQVTLRCSSQSGHNTVSWYQQALGQGPQFIFQYYREEENGRGNFPPRFSGLQFPNYSSELNVNALELDDSALYLCASSPGRGPHEQYFGPGTRLTVT.